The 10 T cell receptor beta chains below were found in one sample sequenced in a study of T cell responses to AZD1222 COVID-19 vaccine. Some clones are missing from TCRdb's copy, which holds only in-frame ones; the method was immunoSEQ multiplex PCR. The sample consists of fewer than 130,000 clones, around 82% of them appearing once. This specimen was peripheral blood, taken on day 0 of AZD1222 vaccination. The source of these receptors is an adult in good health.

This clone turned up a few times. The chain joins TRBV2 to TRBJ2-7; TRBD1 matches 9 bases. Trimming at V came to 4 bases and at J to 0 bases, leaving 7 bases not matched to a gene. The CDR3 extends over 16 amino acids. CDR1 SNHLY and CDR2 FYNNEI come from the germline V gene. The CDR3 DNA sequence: TGTGCCAGCAGTGTAGGCCCGGGACAGGGCTCCTACGAGCAGTACTTC. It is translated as CASSVGPGQGSYEQYF. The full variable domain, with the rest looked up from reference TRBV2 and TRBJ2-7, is EPEVTQTPSHQVTQMGQEVILRCVPISNHLYFYWYRQILGQKVEFLVSFYNNEISEKSEIFDDQFSVERPDGSNFTLKIRSTKLEDSAMYFCASSVGPGQGSYEQYFGPGTRLTVT.

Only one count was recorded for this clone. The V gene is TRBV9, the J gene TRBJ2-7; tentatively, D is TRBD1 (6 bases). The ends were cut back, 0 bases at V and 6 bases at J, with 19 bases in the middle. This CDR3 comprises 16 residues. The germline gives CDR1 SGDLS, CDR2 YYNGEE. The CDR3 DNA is TGTGCCAGCAGCGTAGGTGGTGGGCAGGGGCTCAGCGAGCAGTACTTC. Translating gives CASSVGGGQGLSEQYF. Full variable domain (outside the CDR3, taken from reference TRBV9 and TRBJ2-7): DSGVTQTPKHLITATGQRVTLRCSPRSGDLSVYWYQQSLDQGLQFLIQYYNGEERAKGNILERFSAQQFPDLHSELNLSSLELGDSALYFCASSVGGGQGLSEQYFGPGTRLTVT.

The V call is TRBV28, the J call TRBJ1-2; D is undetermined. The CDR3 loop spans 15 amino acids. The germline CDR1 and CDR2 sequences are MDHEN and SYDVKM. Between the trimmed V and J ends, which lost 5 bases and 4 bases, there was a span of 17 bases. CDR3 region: CASSPPSGVGYGYTF. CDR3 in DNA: TGTGCCAGCAGTCCCCCGTCTGGGGTCGGCTATGGCTACACCTTC.

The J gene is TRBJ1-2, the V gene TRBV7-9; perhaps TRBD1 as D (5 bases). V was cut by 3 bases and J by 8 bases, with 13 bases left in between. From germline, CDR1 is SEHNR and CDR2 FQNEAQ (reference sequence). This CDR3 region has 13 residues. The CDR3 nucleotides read TGTGCCAGCAGCTTGGCGTCAGGGTACGGCTACACCTTC. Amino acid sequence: CASSLASGYGYTF.

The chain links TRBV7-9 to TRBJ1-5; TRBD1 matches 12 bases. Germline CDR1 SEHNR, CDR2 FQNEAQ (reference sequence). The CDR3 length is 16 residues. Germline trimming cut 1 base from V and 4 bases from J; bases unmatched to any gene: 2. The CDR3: CASSLGDRGLNQPQHF. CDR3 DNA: TGTGCCAGCAGCTTAGGGGACAGGGGGCTTAATCAGCCCCAGCATTTT. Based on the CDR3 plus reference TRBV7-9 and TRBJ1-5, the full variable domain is DTGVSQNPRHKITKRGQNVTFRCDPISEHNRLYWYRQTLGQGPEFLTYFQNEAQLEKSRLLSDRFSAERPKGSFSTLEIQRTEQGDSAMYLCASSLGDRGLNQPQHFGDGTRLSIL.

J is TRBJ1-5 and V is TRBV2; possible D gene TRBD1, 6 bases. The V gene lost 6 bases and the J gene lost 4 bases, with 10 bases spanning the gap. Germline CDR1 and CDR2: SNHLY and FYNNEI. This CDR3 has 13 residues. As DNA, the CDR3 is TGTGCCAGCAGGTCACAGGGTAATCAGCCCCAGCATTTT. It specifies CASRSQGNQPQHF.

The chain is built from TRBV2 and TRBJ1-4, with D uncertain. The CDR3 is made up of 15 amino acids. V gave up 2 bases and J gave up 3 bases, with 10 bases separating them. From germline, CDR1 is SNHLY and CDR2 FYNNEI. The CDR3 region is CASSELGTANEKLFF. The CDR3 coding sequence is TGTGCCAGCAGTGAACTGGGAACGGCTAATGAAAAACTGTTTTTT.

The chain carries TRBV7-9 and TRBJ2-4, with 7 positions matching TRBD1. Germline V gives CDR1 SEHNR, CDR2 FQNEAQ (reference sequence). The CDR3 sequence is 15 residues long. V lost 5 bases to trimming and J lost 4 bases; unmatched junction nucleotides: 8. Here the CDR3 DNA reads TGTGCCAGCAGCCGCGCCGGGACAGAGAAAAACATTCAGTACTTC. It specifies CASSRAGTEKNIQYF.

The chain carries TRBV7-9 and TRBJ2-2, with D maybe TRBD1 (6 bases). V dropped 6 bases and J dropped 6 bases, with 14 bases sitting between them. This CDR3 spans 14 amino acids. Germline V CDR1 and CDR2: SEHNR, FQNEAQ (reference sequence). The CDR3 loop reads CASRLQGPSGELFF. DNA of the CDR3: TGTGCCAGCAGACTACAGGGTCCTTCCGGGGAGCTGTTTTTT.

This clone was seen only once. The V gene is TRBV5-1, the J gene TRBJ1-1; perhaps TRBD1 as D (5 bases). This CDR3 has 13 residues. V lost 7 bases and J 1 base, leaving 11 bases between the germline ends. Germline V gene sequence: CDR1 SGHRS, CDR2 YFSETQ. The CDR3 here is CASSKDKNTEAFF. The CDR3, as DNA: TGCGCCAGCTCGAAGGACAAGAACACTGAAGCTTTCTTT.